This TCR beta chain stems from a study of cytomegalovirus exposure and HLA in healthy donors. In this sample, this clone turned up a few times. The sample holds other DNA sequences that translate to the same CDR3. CDR3 length: 12 amino acids. Germline CDR1 reads SGDLS; CDR2 reads YYNGEE. V lost 2 bases, J lost 7 bases, and 7 bases lay in between. The study ran its PCR with 60 Vbeta and 13 Jbeta primers. The method was immunoSEQ multiplex PCR; TCRdb's version includes in-frame clones alone and lacks a portion of them. The sample carries 100,000 to 150,000 clones, about 72% recorded once. J is TRBJ2-1 and V is TRBV9; TRBD1 is a possible D gene (5 bases). The sequenced sample was PBMCs. The sequence was collected from a female donor in good health and CMV-seronegative. The CDR3 DNA reads TGTGCCAGCAGCGTTCAGGGAAATGAGCAGTTCTTC. Translated, it gives CASSVQGNEQFF.